The 17 T cell receptor beta chains listed next were all sequenced from one sample in a study of blood T cells in healthy people across ages. With a J-beta primer mix and a sample-barcoded 5' primer, a second PCR ran 7 to 11 cycles. TCRdb recomputed calls from the 5' RACE reads with MiXCR, one row per CDR3 protein. The sample records 1.5 million to 2 million distinct CDR3 sequences, about 49% being singletons. Sequencing input: blood. All receptors come from a woman aged 40 to 50 in good health.

This clonotype was detected only a few times. The chain employs TRBV10-3 and TRBJ2-5, with 7 bases identical to TRBD1. The J segment lost 5 bases and the V segment lost 4 bases, leaving 10 bases of the junction unmatched. This CDR3 region has 15 residues. Germline CDR1 and CDR2: ENHRY and SYGVKD. The CDR3 region has the DNA TGTGCCATCAGTGGTAGGGGGCGATCTCAGGAGACCCAGTACTTC. Protein: CAISGRGRSQETQYF.

In its sample, this clonotype was seen a few times. This chain connects TRBV7-8 to TRBJ2-5; the D is unclear. The J call may be wrong; the DNA end is better matched by TRBJ2-7. Germline CDR1 reads SGHVS; CDR2 reads FQNEAQ. The CDR3 extends over 13 amino acids. The CDR3 sequence: CASSYDGVYEQYF. The CDR3 DNA reads TGTGCCAGCAGCTATGACGGAGTTTACGAGCAGTACTTC.

This clonotype was observed a few times. The chain has TRBV6-6 and TRBJ1-2; TRBD1 aligns across 8 bases. The length of the CDR3 is 13 residues. Germline CDR1 MNHNY, CDR2 SVGAGI (reference sequence). The V and J ends lost 10 bases and 3 bases, in that order; junction bases with no gene match: 7. In nucleotides, the CDR3 is TGTGCCACCGCGACAGGGGCCGACTATGGCTACACCTTC. Amino acid sequence: CATATGADYGYTF.

The chain employs TRBV4-3 and TRBJ2-5; D possibly matches TRBD1 or TRBD2 (5 bases each). Trimming took off 0 bases at V and 5 bases at J, with 16 bases between the two ends. Germline values: CDR1 LGHNA, CDR2 YSLEER. CDR3 length: 16 residues. The CDR3 loop is CASSQDRGAPGETQYF. The CDR3 nucleotides read TGCGCCAGCAGCCAAGATCGTGGGGCGCCGGGGGAGACCCAGTACTTC.

J is TRBJ2-3 and V is TRBV12-3 or TRBV12-4, with D perhaps assigned TRBD1 or TRBD2 (5 bases each). Between the trimmed V and J ends, which lost 0 bases and 0 bases, there was a span of 10 bases. The CDR3 covers 16 residues. The CDR3 loop reads CASSLAVGPSTDTQYF. The CDR3 DNA reads TGTGCCAGCAGTTTAGCGGTGGGACCTAGCACAGATACGCAGTATTTT.

This rearrangement joins TRBV20-1 to TRBJ2-1; D perhaps matches TRBD1 (6 bases). Germline CDR1 and CDR2: DFQATT and SNEGSKA (reference sequence). Deletions cut 2 bases from V and 6 bases from J, with 14 bases between. This CDR3 is 14 amino acids long. DNA for the CDR3: TGCAGTGCTAGACCAAGCACAGGGTTCAATGAGCAGTTCTTC. Translation: CSARPSTGFNEQFF.

The gene calls are TRBV19 and TRBJ2-1, with 7 bases lining up with TRBD1. From germline, CDR1 is LNHDA and CDR2 SQIVND (reference sequence). CDR3 length: 16 residues. After removal of 5 bases from V and 6 bases from J, the junction contained 13 bases not matched to a gene. CDR3 loop: CASSFSGQRYSNEQFF. The CDR3, as DNA: TGTGCCAGTAGTTTCTCGGGACAGCGATACAGCAATGAGCAGTTCTTC. The full variable domain, rest sourced from reference TRBV19 and TRBJ2-1, is DGGITQSPKYLFRKEGQNVTLSCEQNLNHDAMYWYRQDPGQGLRLIYYSQIVNDFQKGDIAEGYSVSREKKESFPLTVTSAQKNPTAFYLCASSFSGQRYSNEQFFGPGTRLTVL.

The J gene is TRBJ1-1, the V gene TRBV25-1; D possibly corresponds to TRBD1 (6 bases). The CDR3 covers 15 residues. Germline V gene lookup returns CDR1 MGHDK and CDR2 SYGVNS. Trimming pared 4 bases from V and 5 bases from J, leaving 17 bases between. The CDR3: CASSGPGGRYTEAFF. CDR3 nucleotide sequence: TGTGCCAGCAGTGGTCCCGGGGGCAGGTATACTGAAGCTTTCTTT.

The chain employs TRBV6-1 and TRBJ2-3; D might be TRBD2 (6 bases). V was cut by 4 bases and J by 5 bases, with 16 bases left in between. Germline CDR1 is MNHNS and CDR2 is SASEGT. The CDR3 totals 15 residues. The CDR3 bases are TGTGCCAGCAGTGTCACGGGGGATGGGGGAGATACGCAGTATTTT. It specifies CASSVTGDGGDTQYF.

With respect to this clonotype: A read error may produce the germline difference seen at one junction end. The chain couples TRBV6-6 to TRBJ1-2; 7 bases are a match to TRBD1. CDR3 length: 16 residues. Germline CDR1 and CDR2: MNHNY and SVGAGI (reference sequence). CDR3 nucleotide sequence: TGTGCCGGCAGTCAAACCCGACAGGGACCCAACTATGGCTACACCTTC. Translating it yields CAGSQTRQGPNYGYTF.

This clonotype was observed a few times. The chain uses TRBV9 and TRBJ1-1; perhaps TRBD1 as D (5 bases). The CDR3 runs 16 residues. Germline lookup yields CDR1 SGDLS and CDR2 YYNGEE. V lost 2 bases to trimming and J lost 0 bases, with 14 bases between them. This chain's CDR3 is CASSVGTSRMNTEAFF. DNA of the CDR3: TGTGCCAGCAGCGTGGGGACCAGCCGTATGAACACTGAAGCTTTCTTT.

The chain links TRBV10-3 to TRBJ1-5; 7 bases line up with TRBD1. V gave up 6 bases and J gave up 5 bases; unmatched junction bases: 4. This CDR3 comprises 13 residues. In germline, CDR1 is ENHRY, CDR2 SYGVKD. The CDR3: CAISRGGDQPQHF. CDR3 bases: TGTGCCATCAGCAGGGGGGGGGATCAGCCCCAGCATTTT.

This clonotype has just a few counts. The chain couples TRBV20-1 to TRBJ2-3, with D maybe TRBD2 (6 bases). V lost 4 bases to trimming and J lost 6 bases, with 20 bases between them. Germline V lookup: CDR1 DFQATT, CDR2 SNEGSKA (reference sequence). There are 15 residues in the CDR3. DNA for the CDR3: TGCAGTGCTACCCGGGGGTCGAGAGACGTGGATACGCAGTATTTT. Translating it yields CSATRGSRDVDTQYF.

V and J are TRBV27 and TRBJ1-5; D uncertain. The CDR3 contains 13 residues. V was trimmed by 2 bases and J by 4 bases, leaving 6 bases between them. Per germline, CDR1 MNHEY and CDR2 SMNVEV (reference sequence). The CDR3 region is CASSLSINQPQHF. The DNA of the CDR3 is TGTGCCAGCAGTTTAAGTATTAATCAGCCCCAGCATTTT.

The chain has TRBV4-3 and TRBJ2-1; 9 bases are a match to TRBD2. Germline CDR1 reads LGHNA; CDR2 reads YSLEER. CDR3 length equals 17 residues. The trim removed 3 bases at V and 1 base at J, leaving 7 bases unmatched. CDR3 loop: CASSHALTSGSYNEQFF. CDR3 DNA sequence: TGCGCCAGCAGCCATGCATTAACTAGCGGGTCCTACAATGAGCAGTTCTTC.

V gene TRBV10-1 combines with J gene TRBJ1-1; 7 bases align to TRBD1. Germline CDR1 and CDR2: WNHNN and SYGVQD (reference sequence). The trim removed 3 bases at V and 0 bases at J, leaving 7 bases unmatched. The CDR3 spans 16 residues. In DNA, the CDR3 is TGCGCCAGCAGTGAAAGCGGACAGGATCTGAACACTGAAGCTTTCTTT. This codes for CASSESGQDLNTEAFF.

This CDR3 is CASSETPKANYGYTF. CDR3 DNA: TGCGCCAGCAGCGAGACCCCAAAGGCTAACTATGGCTACACCTTC. This chain joins TRBV5-1 and TRBJ1-2; no definite D call. CDR1 and CDR2 (germline): SGHRS, YFSETQ. Trimming left V 4 bases short and J 0 bases short, with 13 bases between. This CDR3 is built from 15 residues.